This T cell receptor (beta chain) was sequenced for a study of identical twins. The germline V gene has CDR1 SGHNT and CDR2 YENEEA. The trim removed 5 bases at V and 9 bases at J, leaving 5 bases unmatched. The CDR3 spans 13 residues. A universal primer site was added by template switching, and unique molecular identifiers were carried by the cDNA. From the 5' RACE reads, TCRdb called clonotypes with MiXCR, one entry per CDR3 protein. The profile covers under 300,000 distinct CDR3 sequences, with about 12% appearing a single time and 4% to 5% taken by the ten largest. The table lists this clonotype with a few counts. Its antigen is unknown. Broader study findings: When twins shared out-of-frame alpha sequences, those sequences had excess low generation probability. With beta out-of-frame sequences, excess sharing by twins was weaker.

These records were also assigned to another study, of yellow fever vaccine responses in identical twins. From that study: Twin vaccine T cell responses reportedly seemed partly convergent, partly personalized.

The material sequenced was memory (CD45RO+) T cells sorted from blood. The rearrangement links TRBV11-3 to TRBJ2-1; 9 bases align to TRBD1. This sequence originates from a woman aged 18-29 years in good health. The CDR3 here is CASSRDRVGEQFF. The CDR3 nucleotides read TGTGCCAGCAGCCGGGACAGGGTCGGTGAGCAGTTCTTC.